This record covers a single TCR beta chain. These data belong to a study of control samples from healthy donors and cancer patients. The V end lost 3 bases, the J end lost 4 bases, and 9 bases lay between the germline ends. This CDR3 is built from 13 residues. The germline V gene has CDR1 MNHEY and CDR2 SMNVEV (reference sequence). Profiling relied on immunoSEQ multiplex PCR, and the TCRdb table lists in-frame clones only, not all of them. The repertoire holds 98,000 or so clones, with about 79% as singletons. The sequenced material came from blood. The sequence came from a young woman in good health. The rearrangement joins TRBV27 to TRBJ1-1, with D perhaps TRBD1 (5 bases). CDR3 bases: TGTGCCAGCAGTTTTTGGGGGGGCACTGAAGCTTTCTTT. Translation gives CASSFWGGTEAFF.